This T cell receptor beta chain was recovered during a study of CD8+ T cells in alopecia areata. The wider study: Severity in treated patients was scored by percentage of scalp area affected. Points from the study as a whole: Scalp clonality, along with expanded CD8+ clones among the top 100, was significantly decreased by tofacitinib. In scalp and blood, many expanded lesional clones persisted during tofacitinib.

Trimming shortened V by 2 bases and J by 3 bases, and 7 bases separated the two germline ends. CDR1 and CDR2 (germline): LNHDA, SQIVND (reference sequence). The CDR3 is made up of 14 amino acids. Treatment meaning: oral pan-JAK inhibitor, 5-10 mg twice daily. RNA was isolated and reverse transcribed to cDNA, the sequencing template. The assay was immunoSEQ multiplex PCR, and TCRdb's table has in-frame clones only and misses some. The table lists 250,000 to 350,000 clones, 60% of them singletons, with 0.9% to 0.95% in the top ten. This clone was found a few times. Its antigen remains unknown. The receptor was isolated from a human donor with alopecia areata. Here the sequenced sample was CD4+ T cells sorted from blood, taken around week 53, from a patient treated with tofacitinib. The chain uses TRBV19 and TRBJ2-2; D not certain. The DNA for the CDR3 is TGTGCCAGTAGTATATCGCGGTACACCGGGGAGCTGTTTTTT. Protein sequence: CASSISRYTGELFF.